A selection of T cell receptor beta chains follows, all from one sample in a study of control samples from healthy donors and cancer patients. The repertoire was sequenced with immunoSEQ multiplex PCR; TCRdb's copy has only in-frame clones and lacks some. Here the sample spans about 85,000 clones, 85% to 90% being singletons. The sequencing sample was made of blood. The source is a man aged 50-59 years in good health. CDR3s include the opening cysteine and the closing phenylalanine or tryptophan. A D gene is named only where the DNA matches it firmly. Not all rows give a size; the values are once, few, many and, for expanded clones, a class.

len | d_gene | abundance | j_gene | v_gene | CDR3nt | CDR3aa
13 | NA | NA | TRBJ1-5 | TRBV24-1 | TGTGCCACCAGTGGGGAAGATCGGCAGCCCCAGCATTTT | CATSGEDRQPQHF
13 | TRBD1 | NA | TRBJ1-1 | TRBV7-2 | TGTGCCAGCAGCTCCAACAGGGGAACAGAAGCTTTCTTT | CASSSNRGTEAFF
15 | NA | NA | TRBJ1-1 | TRBV5-1 | TGCGCCAGCAGCTTGTTTGGGCAGGGAAACACTGAAGCTTTCTTT | CASSLFGQGNTEAFF
15 | NA | NA | TRBJ1-1 | TRBV6-1 | TGTGCCAGCAGTGAATTGGGGGGAGTGAACACTGAAGCTTTCTTT | CASSELGGVNTEAFF
15 | TRBD1 | few | TRBJ1-1 | TRBV14 | TGTGCCAGCAGGTCCGGACAGGGAATGAACACTGAAGCTTTCTTT | CASRSGQGMNTEAFF
13 | TRBD1 | NA | TRBJ1-5 | TRBV11-2 | TGTGCCAGCAGCCCAGGGGGAAATCAGCCCCAGCATTTT | CASSPGGNQPQHF
15 | NA | few | TRBJ2-7 | TRBV27 | TGTGCCAGCAGTCCCTGGGCGGGCTCCGGAGACGAGCAGTACTTC | CASSPWAGSGDEQYF
15 | TRBD1 | many | TRBJ1-3 | TRBV5-1 | TGCGCCAGCAGCCCGACAGGGGAATTTGGTAACACCATATATTTT | CASSPTGEFGNTIYF
14 | TRBD1 | NA | TRBJ1-2 | TRBV5-4 | TGTGCCAGCAGCCGACAGGGGGCCAACTATGGCTACACCTTC | CASSRQGANYGYTF
16 | TRBD2 | NA | TRBJ2-5 | TRBV19 | TGTGCCAGTAGTATAGACCCAGCGGGGGGGCGAGAGACCCAGTACTTC | CASSIDPAGGRETQYF
11 | NA | NA | TRBJ2-2 | TRBV7-9 | TGTGCCAGCAGTCTCACCGGGGAGCTGTTTTTT | CASSLTGELFF
14 | TRBD2 | NA | TRBJ2-1 | TRBV5-1 | TGCGCCAGCAGCTTGATCGGGGGGAGGGATGAGCAGTTCTTC | CASSLIGGRDEQFF
15 | TRBD2 | once | TRBJ2-4 | TRBV18 | TGTGCCAGCTCACCTCGGGGGGTAGCCAAAAACATTCAGTACTTC | CASSPRGVAKNIQYF
14 | TRBD1 | NA | TRBJ1-3 | TRBV10-3 | TGTGCCATCAGTGGACAGGGAAAGGTCGACACCATATATTTT | CAISGQGKVDTIYF
14 | NA | NA | TRBJ1-1 | TRBV21-1 | TGTGCCAGCAGCGCCCCGCGGTCCGGGAATGAAGCTTTCTTT | CASSAPRSGNEAFF
16 | NA | NA | TRBJ1-1 | TRBV5-1 | TGCGCCAGCAGCTTGGGGGGTCGGGGCAGACTCACTGAAGCTTTCTTT | CASSLGGRGRLTEAFF
14 | NA | NA | TRBJ1-1 | TRBV19 | TGTGCCAGTAGCCCGGGACACTTGAACACTGAAGCTTTCTTT | CASSPGHLNTEAFF
13 | NA | once | TRBJ1-2 | TRBV27 | TGTGCCAGCAGTTTCCAGAGGAACTATGGCTACACCTTC | CASSFQRNYGYTF